The T cell receptor (beta chain) described here comes from a study of blood T cell repertoires in COVID-19. This CDR3 has 14 residues. The V gene lost 4 bases and the J gene lost 7 bases, with 16 bases spanning the gap. Germline values: CDR1 SGHVS, CDR2 FQNEAQ. The repertoire was sequenced with immunoSEQ multiplex PCR; TCRdb's copy has only in-frame clones and lacks some. The data contain about 170,000 clones, around 84% of them seen just once; the ten biggest clones take up about 7%. The TCR comes from a man aged 50-59 years with active or convalescent COVID-19. V usage is TRBV7-8 and J usage is TRBJ1-2, with a weak D call TRBD1 (5 bases). Specimen: peripheral blood. CDR3 protein: CASSSRSSGGGYTF. In DNA form, the CDR3 reads TGTGCCAGCAGCTCCCGATCTTCGGGGGGTGGCTACACCTTC.